The 10 T cell receptor beta chains in this list originate from one sample, sequenced in a study of T cells in Graves' hyperthyroidism and ophthalmopathy. RNA transcripts yielded amplified TCR beta CDR3 regions. Carried out on the TCR CDR3, a first-round RT-PCR used the HTBI primer set. TCRdb fed the multiplex PCR reads into MiXCR, producing one record per CDR3 protein. The sample holds about 510,000 distinct CDR3 sequences, around 15% seen once. The sample consisted of blood. Receptor source: a woman aged 40 to 50 with Graves' hyperthyroidism.

This clonotype was found many times. The V call is TRBV7-6, the J call TRBJ2-3; D possibly corresponds to TRBD1 (5 bases). The germline CDR1 and CDR2 sequences are SGHVS and FNYEAQ. V lost 2 bases to trimming and J lost 1 base, with 13 bases between them. This CDR3 is 16 amino acids long. Here the CDR3 reads CASSLFGRAGTDTQYF. CDR3 in DNA: TGTGCCAGCAGCTTATTTGGCAGGGCGGGCACAGATACGCAGTATTTT.

This clonotype came up a few times. The chain is built from TRBV6-1 and TRBJ2-2; 8 nucleotides align to TRBD2. CDR3 length: 15 residues. From germline, CDR1 is MNHNS and CDR2 SASEGT. The V gene end was trimmed by 0 bases and the J gene end by 8 bases; junction bases not matched to a gene: 5. The CDR3 region is CASSEAPSGWGELFF. The CDR3 DNA is TGTGCCAGCAGTGAAGCACCTAGCGGGTGGGGGGAGCTGTTTTTT.

The J gene is TRBJ1-2, the V gene TRBV5-4; D might be TRBD1 (6 bases). Germline assignment: CDR1 SGHNT and CDR2 YYREEE (reference sequence). The V and J ends lost 0 bases and 8 bases respectively, with 14 bases between them. The CDR3 sequence is 14 residues long. CDR3 bases: TGTGCCAGCAGCTTGGAAAAGGGGGTCCGAGGCTACACCTTC. Translation gives CASSLEKGVRGYTF.

This clonotype was observed many times. J is TRBJ2-5 and V is TRBV7-9, with D uncertain. CDR3 size: 14 residues. V lost 1 base to trimming and J lost 5 bases, with 11 bases between them. Germline V gene data show CDR1 as SEHNR and CDR2 as FQNEAQ (reference sequence). CDR3 sequence reads: CASSLDGVTETQYF. The CDR3 region has the DNA TGTGCCAGCAGCTTAGATGGTGTGACGGAGACCCAGTACTTC.

The table lists this clonotype with a few counts. The chain has TRBV5-1 and TRBJ2-3, with 7 bases aligning to TRBD1. After removal of 6 bases from V and 5 bases from J, the junction contained 9 bases not matched to a gene. The germline CDR1 and CDR2 sequences are SGHRS and YFSETQ. The CDR3 covers 14 residues. Written as DNA, the CDR3 is TGCGCCAGCAACCTAGGGACAGCAGAAGATACGCAGTATTTT. Protein product: CASNLGTAEDTQYF.

The genes are TRBV5-1 and TRBJ2-3; TRBD2 matches at 10 bases. The trim removed 4 bases at V and 5 bases at J, leaving 10 bases unmatched. Germline V gene lookup returns CDR1 SGHRS and CDR2 YFSETQ. This CDR3 has 16 residues. CDR3 coding DNA: TGCGCCAGCAGCCCCGGACTAGCGGAGAGGGTAGATACGCAGTATTTT. Protein sequence: CASSPGLAERVDTQYF.

The rearrangement uses TRBV18 and TRBJ2-5; D might be TRBD1 (5 bases). The ends were cut back, 0 bases at V and 3 bases at J, with 8 bases in the middle. The V gene's germline CDR1 is KGHSH and CDR2 LQKENI. The CDR3 spans 14 residues. DNA of the CDR3: TGTGCCAGCTCACCACCGATGACAGAAGAGACCCAGTACTTC. Its translation is CASSPPMTEETQYF.

This clonotype has more than one count but fewer than ten. The rearrangement joins TRBV7-9 to TRBJ2-2; 16 positions agree with TRBD2. CDR1 SEHNR and CDR2 FQNEAQ come from the germline V gene (reference sequence). The CDR3 loop spans 19 amino acids. V lost 6 bases to trimming and J lost 4 bases; unmatched junction nucleotides: 11. The CDR3 region has the DNA TGTGCCAGCAGTTCTACCGGGACTAGCGGGAGGGATGGCACCGGGGAGCTGTTTTTT. Translating it yields CASSSTGTSGRDGTGELFF.

The gene calls are TRBV5-1 and TRBJ2-1, with D perhaps matching TRBD2 (6 bases). From germline, CDR1 is SGHRS and CDR2 YFSETQ. CDR3 length equals 16 residues. V lost 0 bases, J lost 3 bases, and 13 bases lay in between. CDR3 DNA sequence: TGCGCCAGCAGCTTGGAGTCGCAGGGAGGCTACAATGAGCAGTTCTTC. Translating gives CASSLESQGGYNEQFF.

This rearrangement joins TRBV18 to TRBJ2-2; D call uncertain. The CDR3 is 12 amino acids. Trimming removed 6 bases at V and 7 bases at J, with 9 bases between. Germline CDR1 is KGHSH and CDR2 is LQKENI. CDR3 sequence (DNA): TGTGCCAGCTCCCCTTTGGGCGGGGAGCTGTTTTTT. Its protein is CASSPLGGELFF.